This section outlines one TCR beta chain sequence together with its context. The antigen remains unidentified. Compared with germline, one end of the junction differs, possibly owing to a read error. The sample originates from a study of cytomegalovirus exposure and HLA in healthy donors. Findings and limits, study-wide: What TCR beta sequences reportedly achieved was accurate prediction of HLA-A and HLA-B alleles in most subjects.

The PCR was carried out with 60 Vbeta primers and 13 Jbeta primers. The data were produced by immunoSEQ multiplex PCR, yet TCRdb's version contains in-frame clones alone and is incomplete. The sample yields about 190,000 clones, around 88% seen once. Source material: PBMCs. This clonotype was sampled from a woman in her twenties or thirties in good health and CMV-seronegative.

The CDR3 region is CASSLGGPPDTQYF. CDR3 in DNA: TGTGCTAGCAGCTTGGGGGGGCCACCAGATACGCAGTATTTT. J is TRBJ2-3 and V is TRBV7-7; D might be TRBD2 (7 bases). This CDR3 is built from 14 residues. From germline, CDR1 is SSHAT and CDR2 FNYEAQ (reference sequence).